The 15 T cell receptor beta chains given below trace back to one sample, sequenced in a study of STAT3 mutations in large granular lymphocyte leukemia. Study-level results: At least one immunodominant TCR beta clonotype appeared in every T-cell large granular lymphocyte leukemia patient.

The protocol was immunoSEQ multiplex PCR, while the TCRdb copy is restricted to in-frame clones and leaves out a portion. The sample consists of 17,000 or so clones, roughly 86% of them appearing once. These receptors have no identified antigens. The material sequenced was peripheral blood mononuclear cells. The receptors shown here come from a man between 45 and 60 years old with T-cell large granular lymphocyte leukemia. Some clones in this sample may be carry-over from other donors' samples.

The chain has TRBV18 and TRBJ2-5, with TRBD2 identical over 14 bases. In germline, CDR1 is KGHSH, CDR2 LQKENI. J was trimmed by 0 bases and V by 3 bases; bases with no gene match: 9. The CDR3 is 19 residues long. For the CDR3, the DNA is TGTGCCAGCTCACCGGGACTAGCGGGAGACCCTGAGGACCAAGAGACCCAGTACTTC. Protein: CASSPGLAGDPEDQETQYF.

This chain joins TRBV19 and TRBJ2-7; D is unclear. The CDR3 consists of 15 residues. The germline CDR1 and CDR2 sequences are LNHDA and SQIVND (reference sequence). V lost 5 bases and J 3 bases, leaving 17 bases between the germline ends. CDR3 protein: CASSPFPQQSYEQYF. The CDR3 coding sequence is TGTGCCAGTAGTCCCTTTCCACAGCAGAGCTACGAGCAGTACTTC.

The chain carries TRBV25-1 and TRBJ2-3; D may correspond to TRBD1 or TRBD2 (5 bases each). Germline CDR1 reads MGHDK; CDR2 reads SYGVNS. The V gene lost 5 bases and the J gene lost 2 bases, with 11 bases spanning the gap. This CDR3 has 14 amino acids. The CDR3: CASSQRDATDTQYF. In DNA, the CDR3 is TGTGCCAGCAGTCAACGGGACGCCACAGATACGCAGTATTTT.

The chain carries TRBV7-9 and TRBJ2-7, with D tentatively TRBD2 (5 bases). Per the germline V gene, CDR1 is SEHNR and CDR2 is FQNEAQ (reference sequence). With 1 base removed from V and 7 bases from J, the gap between germline ends came to 14 bases. The CDR3 totals 14 residues. CDR3 amino acids: CASSLVGTEGEQYF. The CDR3 bases are TGTGCCAGCAGCTTAGTTGGTACAGAGGGTGAGCAGTACTTC. Together with reference TRBV7-9 and TRBJ2-7, the CDR3 gives the full variable domain: DTGVSQNPRHKITKRGQNVTFRCDPISEHNRLYWYRQTLGQGPEFLTYFQNEAQLEKSRLLSDRFSAERPKGSFSTLEIQRTEQGDSAMYLCASSLVGTEGEQYFGPGTRLTVT.

This rearrangement joins TRBV6-4 to TRBJ2-3; 7 bases match TRBD2. Germline assignment: CDR1 MRHNA and CDR2 SNTAGT. Trimming took 2 bases from V and 2 from J; bases not matched to a gene: 4. This CDR3 is 15 amino acids long. CDR3 sequence reads: CASSDGREITDTQYF. Here the CDR3 DNA reads TGTGCCAGCAGTGACGGGCGGGAGATCACAGATACGCAGTATTTT.

The CDR3 region is CASSLGGTPTYEQYF. Written as DNA, the CDR3 is TGTGCCAGCAGTTTAGGTGGGACGCCCACCTACGAGCAGTACTTC. V usage is TRBV28 and J usage is TRBJ2-7, with D perhaps matching TRBD1 or TRBD2 (5 bases each). The CDR3 extends over 15 amino acids. Germline V gene lookup returns CDR1 MDHEN and CDR2 SYDVKM. V was cut by 2 bases and J by 2 bases, with 13 bases left in between.

The chain joins TRBV6-5 to TRBJ2-1, with a tentative D call TRBD2 (5 bases). V was cut by 2 bases and J by 8 bases, with 10 bases left in between. Germline V gives CDR1 MNHEY, CDR2 SVGAGI. CDR3 length: 13 amino acids. The CDR3 nucleotides are TGTGCCAGCAGTTACGAGGGTGGTGATGAGCAGTTCTTC. Translating gives CASSYEGGDEQFF.

This sequence joins TRBV11-3 and TRBJ2-1, with a tentative D call TRBD2 (5 bases). The V and J ends lost 3 bases and 1 base respectively, with 10 bases between them. Germline V CDR1 and CDR2: SGHNT, YENEEA. The CDR3 sequence is 15 residues long. CDR3 loop: CASSLGGLSYNEQFF. The CDR3 bases are TGTGCCAGCAGCTTGGGCGGACTGTCCTACAATGAGCAGTTCTTC.

This chain uses TRBV10-1 with TRBJ2-7; D ambiguous. CDR1 and CDR2 (germline): WNHNN, SYGVQD (reference sequence). Between the trimmed V and J ends, which lost 2 bases and 6 bases, there was a span of 11 bases. This CDR3 has 13 residues. CDR3 DNA: TGCGCCAGCAGTGAGGAACTTCGAGGCGAGCAGTACTTC. This encodes CASSEELRGEQYF.

This clone has more than one count but fewer than ten. The chain carries TRBV20-1 and TRBJ2-1; D unresolved. V lost 6 bases, J lost 6 bases, and 9 bases lay in between. Germline loops: CDR1 DFQATT, CDR2 SNEGSKA (reference sequence). This CDR3 contains 11 residues. The CDR3 nucleotides are TGCAGTGCCACTTTAGGCAATGAGCAGTTCTTC. It is translated as CSATLGNEQFF.

The chain is built from TRBV15 and TRBJ1-4; D uncertain. The germline V gene encodes CDR1 LNHNV and CDR2 YYDKDF (reference sequence). The germline V and J ends were trimmed by 2 bases and 5 bases, with 9 bases remaining between them. This CDR3 spans 14 amino acids. The DNA for the CDR3 is TGTGCCACCAGCAGACAGACTGGGAATGAAAAACTGTTTTTT. It translates to CATSRQTGNEKLFF.

V and J are TRBV6-4 and TRBJ2-3; TRBD2 matches 12 bases. The junction had 4 bases not matched to a gene; V was cut back by 5 bases and J by 4 bases. Germline assignment: CDR1 MRHNA and CDR2 SNTAGT. The CDR3 length is 15 residues. The CDR3 reads CASSKLAGGPDTQYF. The CDR3 nucleotides are TGTGCCAGCAGTAAACTAGCGGGGGGCCCAGATACGCAGTATTTT.

The V call is TRBV6-1, the J call TRBJ1-6, with 7 bases aligning to TRBD1. Germline V CDR1 and CDR2: MNHNS, SASEGT. This CDR3 is 15 amino acids long. Trimming cost V 7 bases and J 5 bases; bases outside gene matches: 8. CDR3 sequence reads: CASNRAGQNNSPLHF. CDR3 DNA sequence: TGTGCCAGCAATCGAGCGGGACAGAATAATTCACCCCTCCACTTT.

This chain joins TRBV30 and TRBJ1-3; D is unresolved. The V end lost 5 bases, the J end lost 5 bases, and 16 bases lay between the germline ends. CDR3 length equals 14 residues. Germline CDR1 reads GTSNPN; CDR2 reads SVGIG (reference sequence). CDR3 nucleotide sequence: TGTGCCTGGGCCACCCCGGGCAGAAGAAACACCATATATTTT. It specifies CAWATPGRRNTIYF.

J is TRBJ2-7 and V is TRBV7-2; possibly TRBD1 for D (6 bases). V shed 5 bases and J shed 0 bases, with 20 bases lying between them. Germline CDR1 reads SGHTA; CDR2 reads FQGNSA. This CDR3 contains 17 residues. For the CDR3, the DNA is TGTGCCAGCAGCCTACCGGGACACCGGGCCAGCTCCTACGAGCAGTACTTC. Its protein product is CASSLPGHRASSYEQYF.